This TCR beta chain was captured in a study of post-analysis software for immune sequencing data. Background on the study: The disease courses covered relapsing-remitting, secondary progressive and progressive-relapsing multiple sclerosis.

This clonotype has just a few counts. The antigen remains undetermined. Study results and caveats: A handful of TRBV segments appeared more often in patients than in controls, and TRBV5-6, TRBV5-1 and TRBV20-1 were among these. Strong co-clustering by F measure was evident for samples that had been prepared in the same batch.

Every TCR beta cDNA library bore unique molecular identifiers. Each CDR3 protein gets one entry after TCRdb re-called the PCR reads with MiXCR. The repertoire consists of about 820,000 distinct CDR3 sequences, with 53% occurring once and the leading ten covering approximately 4.4%. CDR3 length equals 13 residues. Germline loops: CDR1 LGHNT, CDR2 FRNRAP. The germline V and J ends were trimmed by 0 bases and 3 bases, with 6 bases remaining between them. Sequencing used blood. The J gene is TRBJ2-7, the V gene TRBV12-5, with no clear D. This TCR was recovered from a girl aged 5-17 years with multiple sclerosis. The CDR3 is CASGLVANYEQYF. The CDR3 DNA sequence: TGTGCTAGTGGTTTGGTCGCCAACTACGAGCAGTACTTC.